This T cell receptor beta chain appears in the sequencing data of a study of cytomegalovirus exposure and HLA in healthy donors (dated by TCRdb to about 2017). For the wider study: An earlier analysis of approximately 640 of the donors reported 250 to 350 Gb of sequence data and roughly 100 million unique TCR beta sequences from around 200 million T cells. Roughly 320 gigabases of sequencing data and 91 million or so unique TCR sequences made up an early release that covered several hundred HLA-typed donors. Of the 350 to 450 genotyped donors, about 80% fell in the genetic ancestry cluster associated with self-reported Caucasian donors. The study was designed to test whether signatures of past pathogen exposure could be identified by cataloging public T cell receptors. The study profiled the T cell repertoires of some 610 subjects by immunosequencing and related them to cytomegalovirus serostatus. Along with the approximately 600-subject first cohort, a separate validation cohort of over 90 different subjects was used. To predict cytomegalovirus infection status, the study combined high-throughput TCR immunosequencing, statistical association of individual TCRs with disease status, and machine learning. To study patterns of TCR occurrence, a later analysis re-analyzed previously published TCR beta repertoires from several hundred donors and added high-resolution HLA genotyping. In the later analysis, no new phenotypic data were used to find candidate immune exposures; instead, reliance was placed on TCR beta sequences and their occurrence across donors. An earlier analysis of some 600 of the donors applied high-throughput TCR beta sequencing to assess whether each TCR beta V gene segment acted as functional or pseudogenic. Donor age, sex, ethnicity and CMV serostatus were compiled alongside the repertoire data. In a later genetic analysis, genome-wide SNP genotypes for about 55% of the roughly 700 donors were used, and that subset was treated as a discovery cohort. Every repertoire in the discovery cohort had been generated on one and the same sequencing platform. Class I and class II HLA loci were covered by the typing at four-digit resolution. The number of typed donors differed by locus: about 620-630 for A, B, C, DRB1 and DQB1; approximately 520 for DQA1; approximately 600 for DPA1; and about 450 for DPB1. Roughly 5 DR-DQ haplotypes were handled as single units for association and clustering, since linkage in the cohort was strong. Among 300 to 450 genotyped donors of the cohort, an average of approximately 250,000 unique TCR beta nucleotide sequences were sequenced per donor, approximately 20% of them non-productive. Paper-wide results and their limitations: A few of the identified cytomegalovirus-associated TCR beta chains were confirmed in vitro to be specific for cytomegalovirus antigens. Linkage disequilibrium might explain the correlated functional status among segregating V segments, but an unknown experimental factor could not be excluded. HLA typing was unavailable for some donors at each locus, so association tests used only the typed subset. Because counts were too low, roughly 18 rarely observed V segments, including chromosome 9 orphons, were left out of the earlier analysis of some 640 of the donors. The study gave a list of about 160 TCR beta chains associated with cytomegalovirus. Presence/absence analyses assumed roughly uniform sequencing depth across donors, an assumption that may not hold. When HLA alleles, especially DR and DQ, strongly co-occurred, TCR associations were difficult to assign to individual alleles. The only immune exposure information available for the cohort was CMV serostatus. The classifier was reported to diagnose cytomegalovirus status with high specificity and sensitivity in both the original cohort and the validation cohort. V-gene and J-gene trimming of TCR beta chains was associated with a missense DCLRE1C variant in a later genetic analysis, and the association was replicated in an independent cohort. The authors suggested that the approach could potentially be extended to other disease states and immunological phenotypes. In a later genetic analysis, fewer N-insertions in productive TCRs were reported among donors in an Asian-associated ancestry cluster than the approximately 710-donor mean. In a later analysis, most CMV-associated TCR beta chains were found to appear HLA-restricted, with HLA associations seemingly driven largely by CMV exposure. A cluster of highly shared sequence variants was judged likely to represent a technical artifact of the sequencing pipeline. In a later analysis, the rate of TCR association differed among HLA loci, with DRB1 alleles having the most associated TCRs and HLA-C alleles having the fewest. Most TCR sequences were seen in very few donors, while some public TCRs were found in many individuals. A later analysis found that HLA-associated TCR beta chains were more clonally expanded and had lower generation probabilities than equally common non-associated chains. Because the 87-base-pair reads could not distinguish some IMGT-functional V segments, including TRBV6-2 and TRBV6-3, those segments were excluded. In a later analysis, several top co-occurrence clusters were reported to appear linked to parvovirus B19, influenza, CMV and Epstein-Barr virus. Broadly in line with IMGT annotations, most TCR beta V segments showed up in productive rearrangements about 87% or about 30% of the time in an earlier analysis of approximately 600 of the donors. The cohort was sequenced for TCR beta chains only, and without alpha or paired-chain data the features that could be detected were limited. At a false discovery rate of 0.05, a later analysis linked around 17,000 TCR beta sequences to specific HLA alleles. A further reported finding was that TCR beta sequences accurately predicted the HLA-A and HLA-B alleles for most subjects in the first cohort.

Libraries came from the immunoSEQ multiplex PCR assay. A mixture of 60 forward primers for TCR Vbeta segments and 13 reverse primers for TCR Jbeta segments was used in the multiplex PCR. The CDR3 region of rearranged TCR beta genes was amplified from genomic DNA with a multiplex PCR assay. Amplified TCR beta libraries were sequenced as 87-base-pair reads on the Illumina HiSeq System. Regarding the original processing steps: Across the 700 or so repertoires, a later analysis counted tens of millions of unique TCR beta chains, 9.5 million to 13 million of which were shared by at least two donors. Raw reads were error-corrected and collapsed into unique sequences by a nearest-neighbor algorithm in which closely related sequences were merged to remove PCR and sequencing errors. CDR3 sequences were aligned to IMGT reference sequences to assign V, D and J gene segments. For a sequence to be retained, at least a six-nucleotide match to both a V gene segment and a J gene segment was required. Rearrangements were called productive when the CDR3 lacked stop codons and stayed in frame with V and J; all others were non-productive. CDR3 was defined by IMGT convention, running from the second conserved V-encoded cysteine to the conserved J-encoded phenylalanine. The earlier analysis of 550 to 650 of the donors excluded any sequence lacking an unambiguous match to a single V gene segment. In an earlier analysis of roughly 600 of the donors, a V segment was called functional when productive rearrangements were above 56.7%, and segregating when the standard deviation between donors exceeded 5%. To diagnose cytomegalovirus status from the catalog of TCR beta chain sequences, a statistical classification framework was built. V and J gene assignment, in a later analysis, came from comparing TCR nucleotide sequences with IMGT/GENE-DB human TR gene sequences. In a later analysis, CDR3 sequences and most-parsimonious VDJ recombination scenarios were assigned using the TCRdist pipeline. In a later analysis, each TCR beta chain was defined by its CDR3 amino acid sequence together with its V-gene family, and reads without a unique V-gene family were excluded. In a later analysis, several hundred highly shared, low-generation-probability nucleotide sequences were removed to address suspected cross-contamination and a sequencing artifact. In a later analysis, a clonal expansion index was calculated for each public chain from normalized within-repertoire ranks of inferred template counts. Generation probabilities in a later analysis came from a VDJ recombination model fitted to out-of-frame rearrangements, and those results were checked against IGoR. In a later analysis, TCR-TCR, TCR-HLA and TCR-CMV co-occurrence was scored with hypergeometric tests, and a repertoire-size bias correction was applied to TCR pairs. False discovery rates were estimated in a later analysis by permuting HLA or CMV assignments 20 times. In a later analysis, co-occurring TCRs were grouped with DBSCAN, and TCRdist sequence similarity was added when clustering was performed within HLA-allele-positive subsets. Co-occurrence clustering excluded repertoires with fewer than 30,000 or more than 120,000 public chains, plus five with anomalous nucleotide sharing. This immuneACCESS table, as held by TCRdb, lists in-frame sequences with V and J called but not all clones. Of the missing ones, under half trace to an unresolved V gene in checked studies; the others have no known cause. V and J calls and clone size are given by that table; D and trimming were obtained from the DNA. The sample table contains 100,000 to 150,000 clones; only one count was recorded for roughly 79% of them. The top ten clones comprise less than 0.75% of the sample.

From its cysteine to its phenylalanine, the CDR3 spans 15 amino acids. Only the CDR3 DNA stays, 45 bases, in frame from base 1. The germline V gene gives CDR1 as SGHNT and CDR2 as YENEEA. The junction carries 13 bases between V and J, which are trimmed by 1 base and 7 bases respectively. Worth noting for this clone: The antigen this receptor binds is unknown. No base qualities exist here, and no much larger clone lies one base off it.

The cohort was made up of 650 to 700 healthy bone marrow donors. Cohort members were all nominally healthy when sampled, although unrecorded immune exposures were likely present. The donor was CMV seronegative and was included in the group of over 300 seronegative cohort members. Each donor provided a peripheral blood sample, and peripheral blood mononuclear cells were used for TCR beta sequencing. The Qiagen DNeasy Blood Extraction Kit was used to extract genomic DNA from the blood cell samples. The source material was PBMCs. This receptor was taken from a man aged 18-30 years in good health and CMV-seronegative. The chain links TRBV11-3 with TRBJ2-2; tentative D gene TRBD2, with 5 bases matching. The nucleotide sequence is given as TGTGCCAGCAGCTTAGCCGGGGAAATGGGCGGGGAGCTGTTTTTT. Translated, this gives CASSLAGEMGGELFF.